The 7 T cell receptor beta chains below come from one sample, sequenced in a study of OX40 agonist ivuxolimab in advanced cancers. Using immunoSEQ multiplex PCR, the repertoire was profiled, and TCRdb retains in-frame clones only, with some absent. Of tens of thousands of clones listed, approximately 82% are singletons. Sequenced here: CD4+ or CD8+ T cells sorted from blood, sampled in a trial of the OX40 agonist ivuxolimab. All receptors derive from an adult with an advanced solid tumor such as melanoma, head and neck, liver or kidney cancer.

J is TRBJ1-5 and V is TRBV19; D unclear. The germline V and J ends were trimmed by 5 bases and 0 bases, with 17 bases remaining between them. Germline V CDR1 and CDR2: LNHDA, SQIVND (reference sequence). The CDR3 has 17 residues. The CDR3 loop reads CASSAPGQLYSNQPQHF. In DNA form, the CDR3 reads TGTGCCAGTAGTGCCCCTGGGCAGCTCTATAGCAATCAGCCCCAGCATTTT.

J is TRBJ1-1 and V is TRBV2, with D uncertain. Germline V gene sequence: CDR1 SNHLY, CDR2 FYNNEI. Trimming removed 6 bases at V and 2 bases at J, with 4 bases between. This CDR3 is built from 11 residues. The CDR3 DNA follows: TGTGCCAGCAGATCAAACACTGAAGCTTTCTTT. It encodes CASRSNTEAFF.

The genes are TRBV5-1 and TRBJ2-3; D unresolved. The V end lost 6 bases, the J end lost 3 bases, and 5 bases lay between the germline ends. The V gene's germline CDR1 is SGHRS and CDR2 YFSETQ. The CDR3 runs to 11 residues. The CDR3 DNA is TGCGCCAGCAAGGAAACAGATACGCAGTATTTT. Its protein product is CASKETDTQYF.

The chain recombines TRBV14 with TRBJ2-2, with 7 bases lining up with TRBD2. Germline V gene lookup returns CDR1 SGHDN and CDR2 FVKESK. The junction had 2 bases not matched to a gene; V was cut back by 2 bases and J by 5 bases. The length of the CDR3 is 14 residues. The CDR3 DNA reads TGTGCCAGCAGCCAAATGGGAGGGACCGGGGAGCTGTTTTTT. Protein sequence: CASSQMGGTGELFF.

This clone appeared a single time. The genes are TRBV6-5 and TRBJ2-1, with D perhaps matching TRBD2 (5 bases). The V gene lost 0 bases and the J gene lost 11 bases, with 8 bases spanning the gap. Per the germline V gene, CDR1 is MNHEY and CDR2 is SVGAGI. The CDR3 contains 12 residues. For the CDR3, the DNA is TGTGCCAGCAGTTACTCAGAGGGCAAGCAGTTCTTC. Translating it yields CASSYSEGKQFF.

CDR3: CASSLGGAAAGDTQYF. CDR3 bases: TGTGCCAGCAGCTTGGGGGGCGCAGCGGCGGGGGATACGCAGTATTTT. This chain joins TRBV7-9 and TRBJ2-3; D may match TRBD1 or TRBD2 (6 bases each). The CDR3 extends over 16 amino acids. The V gene lost 3 bases and the J gene lost 6 bases, with 19 bases spanning the gap. CDR1 and CDR2 from the germline V gene are SEHNR and FQNEAQ (reference sequence).

This clone was observed a handful of times. V and J are TRBV4-1 and TRBJ2-3, with D perhaps matching TRBD2 (6 bases). Germline V gene sequence: CDR1 MGHRA, CDR2 YSYEKL. The CDR3 runs to 16 residues. Trimming took 0 bases from V and 0 from J, leaving 10 bases between them. The CDR3 loop reads CASSQDRGFSTDTQYF. CDR3 DNA: TGCGCCAGCAGCCAAGACCGGGGGTTTAGCACAGATACGCAGTATTTT.